These 7 T cell receptor beta chains came from one sample sequenced in a study of blood T cell repertoires in COVID-19. Some clones are missing from TCRdb's copy, which holds only in-frame ones; the method was immunoSEQ multiplex PCR. This table has just under 90,000 clones, about two thirds appearing once. Input material: peripheral blood. These receptors all stem from a woman aged 80 or older with acute or convalescent COVID-19.

The chain recombines TRBV13 with TRBJ1-3, with TRBD1 matching 8 bases. The germline CDR1 and CDR2 sequences are PRHDT and FYEKMQ (reference sequence). With 0 bases clipped from V and 1 base from J, the junction kept 2 bases outside the gene matches. This CDR3 contains 16 residues. This CDR3 reads CASSLGQGASGNTIYF. CDR3 bases: TGTGCCAGCAGCTTAGGCCAGGGGGCGTCTGGAAACACCATATATTTT.

This clone was counted a single time. The chain carries TRBV9 and TRBJ2-1; 10 bases fit TRBD2. CDR1 is SGDLS and CDR2 is YYNGEE in the germline V gene. This CDR3 has 14 amino acids. V gave up 4 bases and J gave up 10 bases; unmatched junction bases: 8. CDR3 protein: CASSLGAGGQEQFF. Here the CDR3 DNA reads TGTGCCAGCAGCCTGGGAGCGGGGGGGCAGGAGCAGTTCTTC.

This clone was seen a few times. This chain connects TRBV18 to TRBJ2-5; D uncertain. The CDR3 is 13 residues long. The V gene lost 5 bases and the J gene lost 4 bases, with 11 bases spanning the gap. Germline V gene lookup returns CDR1 KGHSH and CDR2 LQKENI. The CDR3 spells CASSSTVSETQYF. The CDR3 DNA reads as TGTGCCAGCTCATCAACGGTTTCAGAGACCCAGTACTTC.

The CDR3 DNA is TGTGCCAGCAGTTACTCGGGAGGGGCGGTCTCCTACGAGCAGTACTTC. Its protein product is CASSYSGGAVSYEQYF. The V and J genes are TRBV6-6 and TRBJ2-7, with 7 bases identical to TRBD2. V gave up 0 bases and J gave up 0 bases; unmatched junction bases: 5. Looked up from germline, CDR1 is MNHNY and CDR2 is SVGAGI (reference sequence). CDR3 length equals 16 residues.

This sequence joins TRBV3-1 (or the pseudogene TRBV3-2) and TRBJ1-1; D unresolved. V lost 0 bases and J 2 bases, leaving 22 bases between the germline ends. The CDR3 contains 19 residues. Germline V CDR1 and CDR2: LGHDT, YNNKEL (reference sequence). CDR3 residues: CASSQDPQPGDGPNTEAFF. CDR3 nucleotide sequence: TGTGCCAGCAGCCAAGATCCCCAGCCGGGAGACGGACCTAACACTGAAGCTTTCTTT.

The chain joins TRBV6-6 to TRBJ1-5; D gene ambiguous. V lost 0 bases and J 4 bases, leaving 7 bases between the germline ends. This CDR3 is 14 amino acids long. Germline CDR1 and CDR2: MNHNY and SVGAGI (reference sequence). The CDR3 sequence is CASSYSVGNQPQHF. For the CDR3, the DNA is TGTGCCAGCAGTTACTCGGTCGGTAATCAGCCCCAGCATTTT.

V gene TRBV30 combines with J gene TRBJ2-2; 7 bases match TRBD2. Unmatched junction bases numbered 5, after V lost 2 bases and J lost 2 bases. The CDR3 contains 15 residues. Looked up from germline, CDR1 is GTSNPN and CDR2 is SVGIG (reference sequence). The CDR3 loop reads CAWSLGLDNTGELFF. The CDR3 DNA follows: TGTGCCTGGAGTTTAGGACTAGATAACACCGGGGAGCTGTTTTTT.